These 11 T cell receptor beta chains came from one sample sequenced in a study of CD8 T cells in Susac syndrome. With random hexamers, reverse transcription was performed on about 0.45 to 1 ug of RNA. TCRdb analysed the immunoSEQ multiplex PCR reads with MiXCR anew, one entry per CDR3 protein. The data show about 150,000 distinct CDR3 sequences, roughly 95% seen once. The sample was CD4+ T cells from PBMCs. These receptors all come from a human donor with Susac syndrome.

The chain links TRBV13 to TRBJ2-2, with unresolved D. The V end was cut by 5 bases, the J end by 7 bases, with 20 bases between. The CDR3 is 16 amino acids. CDR1 and CDR2 (germline): PRHDT, FYEKMQ (reference sequence). CDR3 in amino acids: CASSIRTARGGGELFF. The CDR3 DNA is TGTGCCAGCAGCATTCGGACCGCCCGTGGTGGCGGGGAGCTGTTTTTT.

The count of this clonotype is one. The rearrangement links TRBV9 to TRBJ2-5; 7 bases match TRBD1. The CDR3 has 14 residues. Looked up from germline, CDR1 is SGDLS and CDR2 is YYNGEE. The J segment lost 5 bases and the V segment lost 4 bases, leaving 8 bases of the junction unmatched. In DNA form, the CDR3 reads TGTGCCAGCAGCCCAACTGACAGGGTGGAGACCCAGTACTTC. Translated, it gives CASSPTDRVETQYF.

This chain joins TRBV4-3 and TRBJ1-1; D gene unclear. The germline V gene has CDR1 LGHNA and CDR2 YSLEER. CDR3 length: 15 amino acids. The V and J ends lost 0 bases and 1 base respectively, with 9 bases between them. CDR3 DNA: TGCGCCAGCAGCCAAGAGGGAACAGCGAACACTGAAGCTTTCTTT. Its translation is CASSQEGTANTEAFF.

This rearrangement joins TRBV2 to TRBJ1-1; no reliable D call. Trimming removed 6 bases at V and 5 bases at J, with 13 bases between. The germline gives CDR1 SNHLY, CDR2 FYNNEI. CDR3 length equals 13 residues. As DNA, the CDR3 is TGTGCCAGCAGGGAGAAGGAGCTTACTGAAGCTTTCTTT. Translation gives CASREKELTEAFF.

This chain uses TRBV5-1 with TRBJ1-2; 8 positions agree with TRBD1. This CDR3 contains 13 residues. CDR1 and CDR2 from the germline V gene are SGHRS and YFSETQ. The V segment lost 5 bases and the J segment 3 bases; nucleotides outside the gene matches: 3. The CDR3 DNA follows: TGCGCCAGCAGACCGGGACAGGACTATGGCTACACCTTC. Encoded protein: CASRPGQDYGYTF.

The count of this clonotype is one. The rearrangement uses TRBV6-1 and TRBJ1-2; weak D call: TRBD1 (6 bases). Germline lookup yields CDR1 MNHNS and CDR2 SASEGT. CDR3 length equals 17 residues. Trimming left V 6 bases short and J 5 bases short, with 25 bases between. The CDR3 is CASRHPPPRGLLYGYTF. CDR3 DNA: TGTGCCAGCAGACATCCCCCTCCCCGGGGGCTTTTATATGGCTACACCTTC.

V gene TRBV7-2 combines with J gene TRBJ2-5; D is tentatively TRBD1 or TRBD2 (5 bases each). The germline V gene encodes CDR1 SGHTA and CDR2 FQGNSA. The CDR3 covers 13 residues. The V gene lost 5 bases and the J gene lost 5 bases, with 12 bases spanning the gap. CDR3 DNA: TGTGCCAGCAGCGAGGGACCAGCGGAGACCCAGTACTTC. Protein: CASSEGPAETQYF.

The chain combines TRBV12-3 or TRBV12-4 with TRBJ2-3; D is undetermined. V lost 2 bases and J 1 base, leaving 7 bases between the germline ends. CDR3 length equals 14 residues. In DNA, the CDR3 is TGTGCCAGCAGTTTAATTTTCGGCACAGATACGCAGTATTTT. It codes for CASSLIFGTDTQYF.

This chain connects TRBV20-1 to TRBJ1-2; 9 nucleotides match TRBD1. The ends lost 3 bases at V and 8 bases at J; junction bases unmatched: 10. CDR3 length: 14 amino acids. In germline, CDR1 is DFQATT, CDR2 SNEGSKA (reference sequence). This CDR3 is CSARKGTGTQGYTF. CDR3 sequence (DNA): TGCAGTGCTAGGAAGGGGACAGGGACACAAGGCTACACCTTC.

This clonotype was detected only once. V usage is TRBV5-4 and J usage is TRBJ2-6, with D possibly matching TRBD2 (6 bases). Germline V gene lookup returns CDR1 SGHNT and CDR2 YYREEE (reference sequence). Trimming took 3 bases from V and 5 from J, leaving 18 bases between them. The CDR3 has 17 residues. CDR3: CASSWPPGERRANVLTF. CDR3 DNA sequence: TGTGCCAGCAGCTGGCCTCCGGGGGAAAGGAGGGCCAACGTCCTGACTTTC.

This rearrangement joins TRBV12-3 or TRBV12-4 to TRBJ1-5; a weak D match, TRBD1 (5 bases). V was trimmed by 4 bases and J by 7 bases, leaving 5 bases between them. CDR3 size: 11 residues. The CDR3 coding sequence is TGTGCCAGCAGTTCAGGGCAGCCCCAGCATTTT. Translated: CASSSGQPQHF.